The next 25 T cell receptor beta chains were all read from a single sample in a study of blood T cell repertoires in COVID-19. The data were produced by immunoSEQ multiplex PCR, yet TCRdb's version contains in-frame clones alone and is incomplete. The table shows approximately 350,000 clones, with approximately 84% occurring only once. Material: PBMCs or T cells enriched from blood (not recorded which). The receptor set was obtained from a woman in her thirties who had recovered from COVID-19.

This clone was seen just once. The gene calls are TRBV9 and TRBJ2-6, with D perhaps matching TRBD1 (5 bases). The V gene lost 4 bases and the J gene lost 12 bases, with 11 bases spanning the gap. CDR1 and CDR2 (germline): SGDLS, YYNGEE. The CDR3 loop spans 12 amino acids. Here the CDR3 DNA reads TGTGCCAGCAGCCTCCAGGGCGGCGTCCTGACTTTC. Residues: CASSLQGGVLTF.

V usage is TRBV28 and J usage is TRBJ2-2; 7 nucleotides align to TRBD1. This CDR3 has 16 residues. The germline gives CDR1 MDHEN, CDR2 SYDVKM. V was clipped by 5 bases and J by 0 bases; unmatched bases: 6. The CDR3, as DNA: TGTGCCAGCAGTACCGCCGGGACAGCGAACACCGGGGAGCTGTTTTTT. Translating gives CASSTAGTANTGELFF.

The chain combines TRBV7-6 with TRBJ2-1, with 7 bases that match TRBD2. This CDR3 spans 15 amino acids. The V and J ends lost 1 base and 2 bases, in that order; junction bases with no gene match: 2. CDR1 is SGHVS, CDR2 FNYEAQ, per germline. The CDR3 coding sequence is TGTGCCAGCAGCTTAGAGGGACTAACCTACAATGAGCAGTTCTTC. It encodes CASSLEGLTYNEQFF.

The gene calls are TRBV30 and TRBJ2-7; D possibly corresponds to TRBD2 (5 bases). V lost 0 bases and J lost 4, with 10 bases in between. From germline, CDR1 is GTSNPN and CDR2 SVGIG (reference sequence). This CDR3 contains 13 residues. CDR3 residues: CAWSVLTGYEQYF. Written as DNA, the CDR3 is TGTGCCTGGAGTGTACTCACGGGGTACGAGCAGTACTTC.

V and J are TRBV2 and TRBJ1-2, with 11 bases lining up with TRBD1. This CDR3 contains 17 residues. V lost 0 bases, J lost 5 bases, and 8 bases stayed unmatched. Looked up from germline, CDR1 is SNHLY and CDR2 is FYNNEI. The CDR3 region has the DNA TGTGCCAGCAGTGAAGCGCTTCGGGGGACAGGGGGGTATGGCTACACCTTC. It is translated as CASSEALRGTGGYGYTF.

The gene calls are TRBV11-2 and TRBJ2-2, with no clear D. The V end was cut by 3 bases, the J end by 2 bases, with 4 bases between. The CDR3 consists of 13 residues. Germline values: CDR1 SGHAT, CDR2 FQNNGV. This chain's CDR3 is CASSFRNTGELFF. CDR3 sequence (DNA): TGTGCCAGCAGCTTCAGAAACACCGGGGAGCTGTTTTTT.

Only one count was recorded for this clone. V is TRBV10-3 and J is TRBJ1-1; D is possibly TRBD1 (6 bases). The V and J ends lost 0 bases and 4 bases respectively, with 9 bases between them. CDR1 is ENHRY and CDR2 is SYGVKD in the germline V gene. This CDR3 contains 14 residues. CDR3 sequence (DNA): TGTGCCATCAGTGAGTCGTTGACAGGCACTGAAGCTTTCTTT. Translating it yields CAISESLTGTEAFF.

This sequence joins TRBV27 and TRBJ1-2; D uncertain. The CDR3 has 15 amino acids. The V end was cut by 2 bases, the J end by 4 bases, with 14 bases between. Germline V CDR1 and CDR2: MNHEY, SMNVEV (reference sequence). The chain's CDR3 is CASSLTVRGGYGYTF. The CDR3 DNA reads as TGTGCCAGCAGTTTAACGGTTCGGGGTGGCTATGGCTACACCTTC.

This clone was seen once. This sequence joins TRBV18 and TRBJ2-1; D call uncertain. Trimming left V 6 bases short and J 3 bases short, with 12 bases between. From germline, CDR1 is KGHSH and CDR2 LQKENI. The CDR3 has 14 amino acids. CDR3 protein: CASSLEQNYNEQFF. The CDR3 nucleotides are TGTGCCAGCTCTCTCGAACAGAACTACAATGAGCAGTTCTTC.

The J gene is TRBJ1-1, the V gene TRBV18; TRBD1 aligns across 7 bases. Germline V lookup: CDR1 KGHSH, CDR2 LQKENI. The CDR3 runs to 14 residues. After removal of 1 base from V and 4 bases from J, the junction contained 3 bases not matched to a gene. The CDR3 sequence: CASSPQGQLTEAFF. The DNA for the CDR3 is TGTGCCAGCTCACCACAGGGACAGCTCACTGAAGCTTTCTTT.

Here the CDR3 reads CASSSRSGETNYGYTF. The CDR3 DNA reads as TGTGCCAGCAGTTCGCGCAGCGGGGAGACAAACTATGGCTACACCTTC. The chain recombines TRBV27 with TRBJ1-2, with no clear D. The CDR3 runs 16 residues. V lost 4 bases and J 2 bases, leaving 17 bases between the germline ends. Germline-derived CDR1 and CDR2 are MNHEY and SMNVEV (reference sequence).

The rearrangement uses TRBV4-1 and TRBJ1-2, with D maybe TRBD1 (6 bases). From germline, CDR1 is MGHRA and CDR2 YSYEKL. This CDR3 comprises 19 residues. V lost 0 bases to trimming and J lost 5 bases, with 25 bases between them. The CDR3 reads CASSQDGYSGPQGFYGYTF. The DNA for the CDR3 is TGCGCCAGCAGCCAAGATGGTTACTCCGGGCCACAGGGTTTTTATGGCTACACCTTC.

The chain employs TRBV12-3 or TRBV12-4 and TRBJ2-3, with TRBD1 identical over 9 bases. CDR3 size: 13 residues. With 6 bases clipped from V and 4 bases from J, the junction kept 2 bases outside the gene matches. CDR3 in amino acids: CASRDRGADTQYF. DNA of the CDR3: TGTGCCAGCAGGGACAGGGGTGCAGATACGCAGTATTTT.

The V gene is TRBV27, the J gene TRBJ1-5; weak D call: TRBD1 (6 bases). CDR3 length equals 15 residues. CDR1 and CDR2 from the germline V gene are MNHEY and SMNVEV (reference sequence). Trimming removed 3 bases from V and 4 bases from J, with 13 bases in between. The CDR3 loop reads CASSLDQGRNQPQHF. CDR3 sequence (DNA): TGTGCCAGCAGTTTGGATCAGGGGAGAAATCAGCCCCAGCATTTT.

This clone was seen more than once but under ten times. One end of the junction is discordant with germline, which a read error may explain. The rearrangement uses TRBV25-1 and TRBJ2-7; D not certain. The CDR3 has 14 amino acids. Germline V CDR1 and CDR2: MGHDK, SYGVNS. CDR3 nucleotide sequence: TGTGCCAGCAGTGAATCAGGCAGGTCCTTCGAGCAGTACTTC. Translated: CASSESGRSFEQYF.

The chain combines TRBV5-8 with TRBJ2-3, with 7 bases matching TRBD1. The germline V gene has CDR1 SGHTS and CDR2 YDEGEE. Losses at the gene ends were 0 bases for V and 10 bases for J; bases not matched to a gene: 8. The CDR3 extends over 14 amino acids. The CDR3 sequence is CASSLGGRQGSQYF. The DNA of the CDR3 is TGTGCCAGCAGCTTGGGGGGGAGACAGGGATCGCAGTATTTT.

This chain joins TRBV7-3 and TRBJ2-6, with a tentative D call TRBD1 (6 bases). Germline V CDR1 and CDR2: SGHTA, FQGTGA. Trimming took 5 bases from V and 0 from J, leaving 17 bases between them. This CDR3 is 18 amino acids long. This CDR3 is CASSPRTAVSSGANVLTF. CDR3 nucleotide sequence: TGTGCCAGCAGCCCCAGGACAGCCGTTAGCTCTGGGGCCAACGTCCTGACTTTC.

A note on this clone: At one end, the junction sequence differs from germline, possibly due to a read error. The rearrangement uses TRBV27 and TRBJ2-5; TRBD1 agrees at 9 bases. The CDR3 runs to 14 residues. Germline values: CDR1 MNHEY, CDR2 SMNVEV (reference sequence). In DNA form, the CDR3 reads TGTGCCAGCAGAGCGGGACAGGGTTTTTTCCCGGAGAACTTC. Its translation: CASRAGQGFFPENF.

The chain uses TRBV7-8 and TRBJ1-4; 7 nucleotides align to TRBD1. Germline loops: CDR1 SGHVS, CDR2 FQNEAQ. The J segment lost 3 bases and the V segment lost 5 bases, leaving 6 bases of the junction unmatched. The CDR3 runs 15 residues. The DNA for the CDR3 is TGTGCCAGCAGCCCGGACAGGATTGCTAATGAAAAACTGTTTTTT. Its protein is CASSPDRIANEKLFF.

V gene TRBV18 combines with J gene TRBJ2-6, with 7 positions matching TRBD1. The germline CDR1 and CDR2 sequences are KGHSH and LQKENI. The CDR3 has 19 amino acids. V lost 6 bases to trimming and J lost 0 bases; unmatched junction nucleotides: 14. For the CDR3, the DNA is TGTGCCAGCTCGCGGTCCGGGACAGCGAAGTTCTCTGGGGCCAACGTCCTGACTTTC. Protein: CASSRSGTAKFSGANVLTF.

This clone was observed once. The genes are TRBV21-1 and TRBJ2-2; TRBD2 was called by the table and not checked on the DNA. TRBV21-1 is a known pseudogene. The CDR3 runs 18 residues. CDR3 in amino acids: CAQNQSQNLGPNTGELFF. The CDR3, as DNA: TGTGCCCAAAACCAATCCCAAAACCTAGGTCCGAACACCGGGGAGCTGTTTTTT.

The rearrangement uses TRBV7-9 and TRBJ2-5; TRBD2 matches 10 bases. CDR1 is SEHNR, CDR2 FQNEAQ, per germline (reference sequence). V dropped 5 bases and J dropped 5; count of bases not matched to a gene: 2. This CDR3 is built from 13 residues. CDR3 region: CASSPSGSETQYF. The CDR3 bases are TGTGCCAGCAGCCCTAGCGGGAGTGAGACCCAGTACTTC.

This sequence joins TRBV19 and TRBJ1-5; 7 nucleotides line up with TRBD1. The CDR3 is made up of 16 amino acids. From germline, CDR1 is LNHDA and CDR2 SQIVND (reference sequence). Losses at the gene ends were 7 bases for V and 5 bases for J; bases not matched to a gene: 14. The CDR3 sequence: CASIGGQPIRHQPQHF. CDR3 bases: TGTGCCAGTATAGGGGGCCAGCCCATACGACATCAGCCCCAGCATTTT.

This clone was detected only once. The chain joins TRBV5-5 to TRBJ1-1, with D tentatively TRBD1 (5 bases). The CDR3 length is 15 residues. Trimming removed 1 base from V and 1 base from J, with 11 bases in between. Germline lookup yields CDR1 SGHKS and CDR2 YYEKEE (reference sequence). CDR3 residues: CASSLYLGGNTEAFF. For the CDR3, the DNA is TGTGCCAGCAGCTTGTATTTGGGGGGGAACACTGAAGCTTTCTTT.

The rearrangement uses TRBV10-3 and TRBJ2-2, with D perhaps TRBD1 (5 bases). Germline V gene data show CDR1 as ENHRY and CDR2 as SYGVKD. V was cut by 2 bases and J by 6 bases, with 10 bases left in between. The length of the CDR3 is 14 residues. CDR3: CAISEIGAAGELFF. The CDR3 nucleotides are TGTGCCATCAGTGAGATAGGGGCCGCCGGGGAGCTGTTTTTT.